This TCR beta chain was obtained from a study of cytotoxic CD8 clonotypes in ibrutinib-treated CLL. Study as a whole: Around 25 partial and 2 complete responses; at median around 71 months, approximately 14 remitted, approximately 12 progressed.

Study-wide points: Clonality went up at the time of ibrutinib response, stayed stable in sustained remission, and later dropped back toward its baseline level at progression.

CDR1 is LGHNA and CDR2 is YNFKEQ in the germline V gene. V shed 5 bases and J shed 5 bases, with 23 bases lying between them. The CDR3 totals 17 residues. Sequencing used immunoSEQ multiplex PCR; TCRdb keeps in-frame clones, though not all of them. The sample consists of 30,000 to 40,000 clones, 69% of them appearing once. Regarding this clone: Its antigen is not identified.

The sequenced sample was PBMCs, obtained before ibrutinib treatment. The TCR was taken from a human donor with chronic lymphocytic leukemia. The genes are TRBV4-2 and TRBJ2-3, with a weak D call TRBD1 (6 bases). CDR3 residues: CASSAIPRDILGDTQYF. DNA of the CDR3: TGTGCCAGCAGCGCAATACCTCGGGACATCCTGGGAGATACGCAGTATTTT.